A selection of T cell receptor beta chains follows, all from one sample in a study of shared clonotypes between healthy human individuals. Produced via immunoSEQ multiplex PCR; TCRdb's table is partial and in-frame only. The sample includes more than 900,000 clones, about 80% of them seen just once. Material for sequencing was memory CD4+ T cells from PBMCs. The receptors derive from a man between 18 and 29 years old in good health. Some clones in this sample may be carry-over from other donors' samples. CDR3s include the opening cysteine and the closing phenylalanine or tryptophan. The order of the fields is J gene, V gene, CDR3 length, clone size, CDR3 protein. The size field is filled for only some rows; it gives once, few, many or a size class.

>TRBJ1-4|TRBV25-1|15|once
CASSDTVIGLGKLFF
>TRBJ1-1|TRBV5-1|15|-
CASSLAAISNTEAFF
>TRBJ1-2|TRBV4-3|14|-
CASSQEVRNYGYTF
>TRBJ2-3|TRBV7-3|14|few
CASSIGGPADTQYF
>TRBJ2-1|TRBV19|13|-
CASSIPEGGKQFF
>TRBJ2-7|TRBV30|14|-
CAWSVSGYSHEQYF
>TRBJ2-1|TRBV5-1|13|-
CASSLSPHNEQFF
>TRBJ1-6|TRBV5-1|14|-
CASSPGQSNSPLHF
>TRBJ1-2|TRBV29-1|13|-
CSVVNPGVNGYTF
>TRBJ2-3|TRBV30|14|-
CAWAGTSLIDTQYF
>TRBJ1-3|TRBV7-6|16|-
CASSLRTGGFGNTIYF
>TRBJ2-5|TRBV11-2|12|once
CASSLDMETQYF
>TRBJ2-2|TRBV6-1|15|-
CASRTGPTEGRELFF
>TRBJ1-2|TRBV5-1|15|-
CASSLEAGANYGYTF
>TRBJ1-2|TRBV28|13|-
CASSRQGALGYTF
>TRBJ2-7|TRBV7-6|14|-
CASSSLAGSGEQYF
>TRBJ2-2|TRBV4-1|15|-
CASSRGQLVTGELFF
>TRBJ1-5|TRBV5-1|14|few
CASSTGTGNQPQHF
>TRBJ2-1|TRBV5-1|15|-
CASSPSGRFGDEQFF
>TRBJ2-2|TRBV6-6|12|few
CASSYSTGELFF
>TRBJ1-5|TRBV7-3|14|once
CASSFSGVNQPQHF
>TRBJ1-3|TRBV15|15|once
CATNRDGGSGNTIYF
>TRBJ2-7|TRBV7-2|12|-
CASSRGEGEQYF